This T cell receptor (beta chain) was sequenced in a study of T cells in Graves' hyperthyroidism and ophthalmopathy. Findings and limits, study-wide: Blood also contained most expanded thyroid clonotypes above 0.001. Classification by a 13 V-J model distinguished ophthalmopathy from stable hyperthyroidism.

Recently diagnosed hyperthyroidism of less than 2 months' duration affected patients aged 18 to 65. Orbital computed tomography and thyroid ultrasound, together with serum TRAb and thyroxine and clinical symptoms, were used for diagnoses. This clonotype has a count of ten or more. What it binds is unknown. RNA transcripts were the template for amplifying TCR beta CDR3 regions. TCR CDR3 regions were first amplified by RT-PCR with HTBI primers. TCRdb independently ran MiXCR on the multiplex PCR reads; one entry per CDR3 protein. The top ten clones hold around a third of a sample with about 49,000 distinct CDR3 sequences, around 55% of them seen once. The TCR comes from a man aged 18 to 30 with Graves' hyperthyroidism. The sequenced material came from peripheral blood or thyroid tissue (not recorded which).

The CDR3 nucleotides read TGCAGCGTTGATGGGGACACCCCCTACGAGCAGTACTTC. It translates to CSVDGDTPYEQYF. The J gene is TRBJ2-7, the V gene TRBV29-1; maybe TRBD1 (6 bases). The germline V gene has CDR1 SQVTM and CDR2 ANQGSEA. This CDR3 contains 13 residues. Trimming took 3 bases from V and 2 from J, leaving 11 bases between them.